This section outlines one T cell receptor beta chain sequence together with its context. Its antigen is not known. Germline values: CDR1 MGHRA, CDR2 YSYEKL. The ends were cut back, 1 base at V and 6 bases at J, with 7 bases in the middle. The CDR3 runs 13 residues. This entry is derived from a study of cytomegalovirus exposure and HLA in healthy donors. Study observations and caveats: In vitro assays verified that three CMV-associated chains recognized CMV antigens specifically.

Profiled with immunoSEQ multiplex PCR; TCRdb holds only in-frame clones, not every one. This table has 150,000 to 200,000 clones, about 88% appearing once. The chain carries TRBV4-1 and TRBJ2-1; no clear D. This clonotype originated in a woman under 30 in good health and CMV-seronegative. Specimen: PBMCs. In DNA form, the CDR3 reads TGCGCCAGCAGCCAAGGTATCCGCAATGAGCAGTTCTTC. This gives the protein CASSQGIRNEQFF.